Listed here are 2 T cell receptor beta chains from one sample, sequenced in a study of shared clonotypes between healthy human individuals. Sequenced by immunoSEQ multiplex PCR; TCRdb stores in-frame clones only, minus some. The data show under 1,100,000 clones, with about four fifths seen just once and roughly 0.55% held by the top ten. Sample: memory CD4+ T cells from PBMCs. Subset defined: CD45RA-negative fraction. These receptors were collected from a man aged 18 to 30 in good health. Some clones in this sample may be carry-over from other donors' samples.

The J gene is TRBJ2-3, the V gene TRBV7-8, with unresolved D. Between the trimmed V and J ends, which lost 1 base and 4 bases, there was a span of 9 bases. The CDR3 covers 14 residues. CDR1 is SGHVS, CDR2 FQNEAQ, per germline. CDR3 coding DNA: TGTGCCAGCAGCTTAGGGGTAGGCGCAGATACGCAGTATTTT. It is translated as CASSLGVGADTQYF.

This clone appeared a single time. The V call is TRBV11-2, the J call TRBJ1-2; D unresolved. CDR3 length: 14 residues. Germline V gene data show CDR1 as SGHAT and CDR2 as FQNNGV. V lost 1 base and J lost 4, with 10 bases in between. DNA for the CDR3: TGTGCCAGCAGCTTAGTTGGGGATAGCTATGGCTACACCTTC. It is translated as CASSLVGDSYGYTF.